Below are 13 T cell receptor beta chains sequenced from a single sample in a study of shared clonotypes between healthy human individuals. TCRdb's copy holds only in-frame clones and misses some; the assay was immunoSEQ multiplex PCR. In the table there are around 1.5 million clones, approximately 98% of which are singletons. Sequencing input: naive CD4+ T cells sorted from blood. Subset meaning: CD45RA+ positively selected. The receptors were gathered from a man aged 25-45 years in good health.

The rearrangement uses TRBV11-2 and TRBJ1-2; the D is unclear. This CDR3 comprises 13 residues. Deletions cut 2 bases from V and 3 bases from J, with 7 bases between. CDR1 is SGHAT, CDR2 FQNNGV, per germline. CDR3 DNA sequence: TGTGCCAGCAGCTTATCGGGAGACTATGGCTACACCTTC. Its protein product is CASSLSGDYGYTF.

A single count supports this clone. The chain couples TRBV29-1 to TRBJ2-3; 10 bases fit TRBD1. Germline-derived CDR1 and CDR2 are SQVTM and ANQGSEA. This CDR3 spans 13 amino acids. The CDR3 DNA is TGCAGTGGTGGACAGGGGGTTGGGGATACGCAGTATTTT. It encodes CSGGQGVGDTQYF.

The genes are TRBV5-4 and TRBJ2-1, with D perhaps TRBD2 (6 bases). The V gene's germline CDR1 is SGHNT and CDR2 YYREEE (reference sequence). Trimming shortened V by 0 bases and J by 6 bases, and 13 bases separated the two germline ends. The CDR3 covers 15 residues. CDR3 nucleotide sequence: TGTGCCAGCAGCTTGGAACTAGCCCCCTCCAATGAGCAGTTCTTC. Translation: CASSLELAPSNEQFF.

This rearrangement joins TRBV4-3 to TRBJ2-3; D gene unclear. Trimming left V 0 bases short and J 5 bases short, with 12 bases between. The length of the CDR3 is 15 residues. The germline V gene has CDR1 LGHNA and CDR2 YSLEER. CDR3 loop: CASSQDMIGLDTQYF. CDR3 coding DNA: TGCGCCAGCAGCCAAGACATGATAGGGTTAGATACGCAGTATTTT.

The J gene is TRBJ2-2, the V gene TRBV15; D perhaps matches TRBD1 (6 bases). CDR3 length: 16 amino acids. Germline V gene lookup returns CDR1 LNHNV and CDR2 YYDKDF (reference sequence). Trimming stripped 3 bases from V and 3 bases from J, with 14 bases between. The CDR3 protein is CATSSRTERYTGELFF. The CDR3 DNA is TGTGCCACCAGCAGTAGGACAGAGAGGTACACCGGGGAGCTGTTTTTT. Complete variable domain (other parts from reference TRBV15 and TRBJ2-2): DAMVIQNPRYQVTQFGKPVTLSCSQTLNHNVMYWYQQKSSQAPKLLFHYYDKDFNNEADTPDNFQSRRPNTSFCFLDIRSPGLGDTAMYLCATSSRTERYTGELFFGEGSRLTVL.

V is TRBV5-5 and J is TRBJ2-3; D is perhaps TRBD2 (5 bases). Between the trimmed V and J ends, which lost 0 bases and 0 bases, there was a span of 11 bases. The germline gives CDR1 SGHKS, CDR2 YYEKEE (reference sequence). The CDR3 covers 16 residues. This CDR3 is CASSLGPRTSTDTQYF. The CDR3 DNA follows: TGTGCCAGCAGCTTGGGCCCCAGGACTAGCACAGATACGCAGTATTTT.

The V and J genes are TRBV5-1 and TRBJ1-4; D is uncertain. Trimming took 0 bases from V and 4 from J, leaving 7 bases between them. CDR3 length: 14 amino acids. Germline V gene sequence: CDR1 SGHRS, CDR2 YFSETQ. For the CDR3, the DNA is TGCGCCAGCAGCTTGGGCGGACTTAATGAAAAACTGTTTTTT. Translation gives CASSLGGLNEKLFF.

This chain links TRBV7-3 with TRBJ1-1; D is unclear. This CDR3 contains 15 residues. CDR1 and CDR2 (germline): SGHTA, FQGTGA. Trimming cost V 5 bases and J 0 bases, with 13 bases left between them. The DNA of the CDR3 is TGTGCCAGCAGCCCTCTGCTGAATGTGAACACTGAAGCTTTCTTT. It translates to CASSPLLNVNTEAFF.

This rearrangement joins TRBV7-8 to TRBJ1-2; D ambiguous. The V end was cut by 3 bases, the J end by 3 bases, with 8 bases between. Per the germline V gene, CDR1 is SGHVS and CDR2 is FQNEAQ. The CDR3 covers 13 residues. This chain's CDR3 is CASSFTHDYGYTF. The CDR3 nucleotides are TGTGCCAGCAGCTTTACCCACGACTATGGCTACACCTTC.

The chain carries TRBV28 and TRBJ1-5, with D maybe TRBD1 (5 bases). The CDR3 sequence is 13 residues long. V was clipped by 7 bases and J by 7 bases, with 14 bases between them. Germline V gene sequence: CDR1 MDHEN, CDR2 SYDVKM. The CDR3 sequence is CASTGGAKQPQHF. The CDR3 DNA sequence: TGTGCCAGCACAGGAGGGGCGAAACAGCCCCAGCATTTT.

The chain has TRBV18 and TRBJ1-4, with unresolved D. V shed 0 bases and J shed 7 bases, with 18 bases lying between them. Germline assignment: CDR1 KGHSH and CDR2 LQKENI. This CDR3 has 17 amino acids. Here the CDR3 DNA reads TGTGCCAGCTCACCACCGAGAAAGGGCCCTACGGGTGAAAAACTGTTTTTT. Translation gives CASSPPRKGPTGEKLFF.

This chain links TRBV14 with TRBJ2-2; D is possibly TRBD2 (6 bases). V lost 8 bases and J lost 6, with 19 bases in between. From germline, CDR1 is SGHDN and CDR2 FVKESK. The CDR3 has 15 residues. CDR3 residues: CASAGMGGVSGELFF. Here the CDR3 DNA reads TGTGCCAGCGCCGGGATGGGAGGAGTCTCCGGGGAGCTGTTTTTT.

The chain recombines TRBV28 with TRBJ2-4; no clear D gene. Germline CDR1 is MDHEN and CDR2 is SYDVKM. Trimming stripped 7 bases from V and 4 bases from J, with 11 bases between. The length of the CDR3 is 13 residues. DNA for the CDR3: TGTGCCAGCAACCCCGATTCTAAAAACATTCAGTACTTC. It yields the protein CASNPDSKNIQYF.